These 12 T cell receptor beta chains originate from one sample sequenced in a study of persistence of HIV-infected CD4 T cells. The immunoSEQ assay was version 4, run in survey mode. The data were produced by immunoSEQ multiplex PCR, yet TCRdb's version contains in-frame clones alone and is incomplete. Of about 40,000 clones listed, around 80% are singletons. Stimulation used about 9.5 ug/mL lysate from CMV-infected fibroblasts. Sorted nonresponding memory CD4+ T cells were CD40L-negative, CD69-negative, CD45RO-high. Antigens of these TCRs are unknown. The source was CD4+ T cells sorted from PBMCs after approximately 20-hour stimulation, collected from a patient who received antiretroviral therapy. These receptor sequences come from an adult man with HIV who was CMV-seropositive.

This sequence joins TRBV9 and TRBJ1-3, with D unresolved. Trimming stripped 2 bases from V and 3 bases from J, with 15 bases between. The CDR3 totals 16 residues. CDR1 and CDR2 from the germline V gene are SGDLS and YYNGEE. The CDR3 DNA is TGTGCCAGCAGCGTTAATCCATGGGGAGATGGAAACACCATATATTTT. Amino acids: CASSVNPWGDGNTIYF.

This clone was detected a few times. This chain uses TRBV2 with TRBJ1-1; no clear D. This CDR3 region has 13 residues. Between the trimmed V and J ends, which lost 6 bases and 1 base, there was a span of 9 bases. CDR1 and CDR2 from the germline V gene are SNHLY and FYNNEI. CDR3 in amino acids: CASRRDRNTEAFF. CDR3 nucleotide sequence: TGTGCCAGCAGGAGGGATAGGAACACTGAAGCTTTCTTT.

V is TRBV14 and J is TRBJ1-6; tentative D call: TRBD1 (6 bases). Between the trimmed V and J ends, which lost 0 bases and 8 bases, there was a span of 14 bases. Looked up from germline, CDR1 is SGHDN and CDR2 is FVKESK. The CDR3 runs 16 residues. In DNA form, the CDR3 reads TGTGCCAGCAGCCAAGATGTTGGCAGGGGTGATTCACCCCTCCACTTT. Translating it yields CASSQDVGRGDSPLHF.

The rearrangement joins TRBV6-5 to TRBJ1-2; D ambiguous. Germline V CDR1 and CDR2: MNHEY, SVGAGI. V shed 6 bases and J shed 7 bases, with 12 bases lying between them. The CDR3 covers 12 residues. The CDR3 nucleotides are TGTGCCAGCAGCGTACCTCGAAGTGGCTACACCTTC. Translated, it gives CASSVPRSGYTF.

The J gene is TRBJ1-2, the V gene TRBV7-6, with D possibly being TRBD1 (6 bases). Germline CDR1 reads SGHVS; CDR2 reads FNYEAQ. Trimming removed 1 base at V and 1 base at J, with 10 bases between. The CDR3 is 15 amino acids. The CDR3 reads CASSLGTGNNYGYTF. The CDR3 DNA sequence: TGTGCCAGCAGCTTAGGTACAGGGAATAACTATGGCTACACCTTC. The whole variable domain, filled in from reference TRBV7-6 and TRBJ1-2, reads GAGVSQSPRYKVTKRGQDVALRCDPISGHVSLYWYRQALGQGPEFLTYFNYEAQQDKSGLPNDRFSAERPEGSISTLTIQRTEQRDSAMYRCASSLGTGNNYGYTFGSGTRLTVV.

The V and J genes are TRBV6-5 and TRBJ1-5; 9 bases line up with TRBD1. Germline values: CDR1 MNHEY, CDR2 SVGAGI. This CDR3 has 15 amino acids. V was clipped by 6 bases and J by 1 base; unmatched bases: 4. CDR3 DNA: TGTGCCAGCAGGCGCACAGGGGGCAGCAATCAGCCCCAGCATTTT. It translates to CASRRTGGSNQPQHF.

The chain uses TRBV6-6 and TRBJ1-4, with 9 bases lining up with TRBD1. Germline V lookup: CDR1 MNHNY, CDR2 SVGAGI (reference sequence). Trimming cost V 5 bases and J 6 bases; bases outside gene matches: 4. The CDR3 runs 14 residues. CDR3 coding DNA: TGTGCCAGCAGTAAGCGACAGGGGGATGAAAAACTGTTTTTT. It specifies CASSKRQGDEKLFF.

As regards this clone: This specimen includes other DNA sequences encoding the same CDR3. This rearrangement joins TRBV9 to TRBJ1-3; D ambiguous. Between the trimmed V and J ends, which lost 0 bases and 0 bases, there was a span of 4 bases. The germline CDR1 and CDR2 sequences are SGDLS and YYNGEE. This CDR3 comprises 14 residues. CDR3 protein: CASSVGFSGNTIYF. The CDR3 DNA is TGTGCCAGCAGCGTAGGGTTCTCTGGAAACACCATATATTTT.

The V gene is TRBV2, the J gene TRBJ1-1, with 9 bases that match TRBD1. The CDR3 length is 15 residues. The germline V gene encodes CDR1 SNHLY and CDR2 FYNNEI. Trimming took 5 bases from V and 3 from J; bases not matched to a gene: 7. This CDR3 is CASSNGQGSDTEAFF. The CDR3 region has the DNA TGTGCCAGCAGTAACGGACAGGGGTCTGACACTGAAGCTTTCTTT. The variable domain in full, completed from reference TRBV2 and TRBJ1-1, reads EPEVTQTPSHQVTQMGQEVILRCVPISNHLYFYWYRQILGQKVEFLVSFYNNEISEKSEIFDDQFSVERPDGSNFTLKIRSTKLEDSAMYFCASSNGQGSDTEAFFGQGTRLTVV.

The gene calls are TRBV7-8 and TRBJ2-3; 9 bases align to TRBD1. The CDR3 runs 15 residues. CDR1 and CDR2 from the germline V gene are SGHVS and FQNEAQ. V lost 4 bases to trimming and J lost 9 bases; unmatched junction nucleotides: 11. CDR3 coding DNA: TGTGCCAGCAGCTCGGGACAGGGCCTGAGGGGGACGCAGTATTTT. Its translation is CASSSGQGLRGTQYF.

The V call is TRBV5-4, the J call TRBJ2-3; D gene uncertain. Per germline, CDR1 SGHNT and CDR2 YYREEE (reference sequence). The V and J ends lost 4 bases and 5 bases respectively, with 14 bases between them. This CDR3 is 14 amino acids long. The CDR3 DNA follows: TGTGCCAGCAGCCCTACGCCCATGGGAGATACGCAGTATTTT. As protein: CASSPTPMGDTQYF.

The chain employs TRBV7-9 and TRBJ1-1; the match to TRBD1 covers 7 bases. This CDR3 has 13 amino acids. The germline gives CDR1 SEHNR, CDR2 FQNEAQ (reference sequence). V lost 4 bases and J lost 11; bases outside the gene matches: 10. Here the CDR3 DNA reads TGTGCCAGCAGCTCCCGACAGGGTAGCAGGGCTTTCTTT. Protein product: CASSSRQGSRAFF.